These 23 T cell receptor beta chains were sequenced from one sample in a study of T-cell reconstitution after alpha-beta-depleted transplantation in children. Unique molecular identifiers were built into the TCRbeta library. TCRdb reprocessed the PCR reads with MiXCR, giving one entry per CDR3 protein. The data hold approximately 490,000 distinct CDR3 sequences, with under 12% observed a single time. This specimen consisted of PBMCs, obtained before TCRalphabeta/CD19-depleted stem cell transplant. Receptor source: a child aged 2 to 15 with inherited bone marrow failure, due to receive a stem cell transplant.

This clonotype appeared a few times. V is TRBV5-5 and J is TRBJ2-3; TRBD1 is a possible D gene (6 bases). This CDR3 region has 15 residues. The germline gives CDR1 SGHKS, CDR2 YYEKEE (reference sequence). Trimming shortened V by 2 bases and J by 3 bases, and 13 bases separated the two germline ends. CDR3 coding DNA: TGTGCCAGCAGCTTACCAGGGGACGGGACAGATACGCAGTATTTT. This gives the protein CASSLPGDGTDTQYF.

J is TRBJ2-3 and V is TRBV4-3, with a possible D match to TRBD2 (6 bases). This CDR3 region has 16 residues. Per the germline V gene, CDR1 is LGHNA and CDR2 is YSLEER. The germline V and J ends were trimmed by 1 base and 2 bases, with 13 bases remaining between them. The CDR3 reads CASSQGLAASTDTQYF. CDR3 in DNA: TGCGCCAGCAGCCAAGGGTTAGCGGCATCCACAGATACGCAGTATTTT.

In DNA form, the CDR3 reads TGTGCCAGCTCACGACGGGACACTGAAGCTTTCTTT. This codes for CASSRRDTEAFF. The chain recombines TRBV18 with TRBJ1-1; the D is unclear. Germline CDR1 and CDR2: KGHSH and LQKENI. This CDR3 spans 12 amino acids. The V end lost 4 bases, the J end lost 3 bases, and 6 bases lay between the germline ends.

This clonotype showed up just a few times. The gene calls are TRBV11-2 and TRBJ1-2, with 7 bases matching TRBD1. Trimming removed 1 base from V and 6 bases from J; junction bases left unmatched: 8. CDR3 length equals 15 residues. Germline values: CDR1 SGHAT, CDR2 FQNNGV. CDR3 nucleotides: TGTGCCAGCAGCTTAGTGGGGACAGAAGTCCATGGCTACACCTTC. It translates to CASSLVGTEVHGYTF. The full variable domain, rest sourced from reference TRBV11-2 and TRBJ1-2, is EAGVAQSPRYKIIEKRQSVAFWCNPISGHATLYWYQQILGQGPKLLIQFQNNGVVDDSQLPKDRFSAERLKGVDSTLKIQPAKLEDSAVYLCASSLVGTEVHGYTFGSGTRLTVV.

This clonotype was picked up many times. The gene calls are TRBV27 and TRBJ2-7; tentative D call: TRBD2 (6 bases). The germline V gene encodes CDR1 MNHEY and CDR2 SMNVEV (reference sequence). With 2 bases removed from V and 6 bases from J, the gap between germline ends came to 17 bases. The CDR3 has 15 residues. The CDR3 coding sequence is TGTGCCAGCAGTTTACTTCGACTAGTGGGTGCCGAGCAGTACTTC. Translation gives CASSLLRLVGAEQYF.

This chain connects TRBV7-9 to TRBJ1-3, with TRBD1 identical over 9 bases. This CDR3 has 14 residues. CDR1 is SEHNR, CDR2 FQNEAQ, per germline (reference sequence). V was clipped by 6 bases and J by 4 bases; unmatched bases: 4. The CDR3 DNA is TGTGCCAGCAGGCCTGACAGGGGGGGAAACACCATATATTTT. This gives the protein CASRPDRGGNTIYF.

Points on this clonotype: This may stem from a read error, because a much larger clone lies one nucleotide away. J is TRBJ2-2 and V is TRBV12-3 or TRBV12-4, with D perhaps TRBD1 or TRBD2 (5 bases each). There are 15 residues in the CDR3. The V gene lost 11 bases and the J gene lost 4 bases, with 20 bases spanning the gap. CDR3 sequence: CAFSSRGEGTGELFF. CDR3 DNA: TGTGCCTTCAGTTCGAGGGGCGAGGGCACCGGGGAGCTGTTTTTT.

This clonotype was counted a few times. No conserved phenylalanine or tryptophan is present at the end of the CDR3, so a read error is the likely explanation. No DNA is shown, since the ends of the CDR3 on it are uncertain; the CDR3 is the one TCRdb lists. This rearrangement joins TRBV4-3 to TRBJ2-7. Germline V CDR1 and CDR2: LGHNA, YSLEER. The CDR3 length is 9 residues, termini included. CDR3 sequence reads: CASDGKDRL.

This clonotype was counted many times. The chain links TRBV11-2 to TRBJ2-7; 7 bases align to TRBD2. V lost 1 base and J lost 6; bases outside the gene matches: 9. Germline V gives CDR1 SGHAT, CDR2 FQNNGV. This CDR3 contains 15 residues. The CDR3 protein is CASSLVGSGLLEQYF. The DNA for the CDR3 is TGTGCCAGCAGCTTAGTTGGTAGCGGGCTGCTCGAGCAGTACTTC.

This clonotype was found many times. The rearrangement joins TRBV20-1 to TRBJ2-2, with 13 bases lining up with TRBD2. Germline V gene sequence: CDR1 DFQATT, CDR2 SNEGSKA (reference sequence). J was trimmed by 4 bases and V by 5 bases; bases with no gene match: 19. This CDR3 contains 20 residues. Here the CDR3 reads CSADRRFSGLAGAGTGELFF. DNA of the CDR3: TGCAGTGCTGATCGCCGCTTTTCTGGACTAGCGGGAGCAGGCACCGGGGAGCTGTTTTTT.

This clonotype was counted many times. The genes are TRBV28 and TRBJ2-1; 8 bases match TRBD2. CDR1 MDHEN and CDR2 SYDVKM come from the germline V gene. The CDR3 loop spans 15 amino acids. After removal of 6 bases from V and 0 bases from J, the junction contained 4 bases not matched to a gene. The DNA of the CDR3 is TGTGCCAGCAGGATTAGCGGGAACTCCTACAATGAGCAGTTCTTC. It yields the protein CASRISGNSYNEQFF.

The table lists this clonotype with a few counts. J is TRBJ2-2 and V is TRBV10-3, with 14 bases identical to TRBD2. Germline assignment: CDR1 ENHRY and CDR2 SYGVKD. V was pared by 10 bases and J by 0 bases, with 4 bases of the junction left unmatched. This CDR3 region has 16 residues. The CDR3 protein is CATSGLAGANTGELFF. In DNA form, the CDR3 reads TGTGCCACTTCGGGACTAGCGGGAGCGAACACCGGGGAGCTGTTTTTT.

This clonotype was counted many times. V and J are TRBV5-1 and TRBJ2-7; 7 bases agree with TRBD1. CDR3 length: 16 residues. V gave up 4 bases and J gave up 2 bases; unmatched junction bases: 12. Germline CDR1 reads SGHRS; CDR2 reads YFSETQ. CDR3 residues: CASSPTQGNVAYEQYF. The CDR3 region has the DNA TGCGCCAGCAGCCCGACACAGGGGAATGTAGCCTACGAGCAGTACTTC. Complete variable domain (other parts from reference TRBV5-1 and TRBJ2-7): KAGVTQTPRYLIKTRGQQVTLSCSPISGHRSVSWYQQTPGQGLQFLFEYFSETQRNKGNFPGRFSGRQFSNSRSEMNVSTLELGDSALYLCASSPTQGNVAYEQYFGPGTRLTVT.

This clonotype was observed many times. V gene TRBV12-3 or TRBV12-4 combines with J gene TRBJ2-1, with 10 bases lining up with TRBD2. This CDR3 region has 14 residues. J was trimmed by 8 bases and V by 9 bases; bases with no gene match: 10. The CDR3 region is CASGGPSGRYEQFF. In DNA, the CDR3 is TGTGCCAGTGGCGGGCCTAGCGGGAGATATGAGCAGTTCTTC.

The J gene is TRBJ1-1, the V gene TRBV5-1; the D gene is possibly TRBD1 (5 bases). V dropped 1 base and J dropped 0 bases, with 10 bases sitting between them. Germline loops: CDR1 SGHRS, CDR2 YFSETQ. CDR3 size: 15 residues. This CDR3 is CASSLLGRVNTEAFF. The CDR3 DNA follows: TGCGCCAGCAGCTTGTTAGGCAGGGTGAACACTGAAGCTTTCTTT.

This clonotype was found a few times. V is TRBV24-1 and J is TRBJ1-1; D not certain. Per the germline V gene, CDR1 is KGHDR and CDR2 is SFDVKD. The CDR3 runs 13 residues. V was trimmed by 7 bases and J by 2 bases, leaving 10 bases between them. The CDR3 region is CATSSARNTEAFF. The CDR3 DNA follows: TGTGCCACCAGCTCCGCCAGAAACACTGAAGCTTTCTTT.

This clonotype was found many times. The genes are TRBV7-9 and TRBJ2-7; D is unclear. The germline V and J ends were trimmed by 1 base and 4 bases, with 8 bases remaining between them. CDR1 and CDR2 (germline): SEHNR, FQNEAQ (reference sequence). The CDR3 extends over 13 amino acids. The CDR3 DNA reads TGTGCCAGCAGCTTAGGTGTGTTGTACGAGCAGTACTTC. It encodes CASSLGVLYEQYF.

This clonotype was seen only a few times. The chain uses TRBV18 and TRBJ1-1; D gene uncertain. The V gene's germline CDR1 is KGHSH and CDR2 LQKENI. The CDR3 is made up of 14 amino acids. Trimming removed 3 bases from V and 4 bases from J, with 12 bases in between. Written as DNA, the CDR3 is TGTGCCAGCTCACCCACCCCGGACTTCACTGAAGCTTTCTTT. This gives the protein CASSPTPDFTEAFF.

This clonotype was seen more than once but under ten times. The chain employs TRBV6-1 and TRBJ1-2, with 10 bases fitting TRBD1. Germline-derived CDR1 and CDR2 are MNHNS and SASEGT. CDR3 length: 14 residues. Trimming at V came to 9 bases and at J to 6 bases, leaving 10 bases not matched to a gene. In nucleotides, the CDR3 is TGTGCCAGGCGCGGGACAGGGGATGAGGATGGCTACACCTTC. It encodes CARRGTGDEDGYTF.

This clonotype was seen a handful of times. V gene TRBV19 combines with J gene TRBJ1-1; 7 nucleotides agree with TRBD1. Germline CDR1 and CDR2: LNHDA and SQIVND (reference sequence). V was clipped by 7 bases and J by 4 bases; unmatched bases: 12. The CDR3 sequence is 15 residues long. Here the CDR3 DNA reads TGTGCCAGTATCCCCCCTCGACAGGGACGCACTGAAGCTTTCTTT. Protein sequence: CASIPPRQGRTEAFF.

This rearrangement joins TRBV20-1 to TRBJ2-1; the match to TRBD2 covers 7 bases. This CDR3 has 14 residues. The germline gives CDR1 DFQATT, CDR2 SNEGSKA (reference sequence). The V segment lost 4 bases and the J segment 4 bases; nucleotides outside the gene matches: 7. The CDR3 DNA reads as TGCAGTGCTACTAGGACTAGAGTGTACAATGAGCAGTTCTTC. This sequence encodes CSATRTRVYNEQFF.

There are a few counts of this clonotype. The chain recombines TRBV28 with TRBJ2-1; tentatively, D is TRBD2 (5 bases). The germline V and J ends were trimmed by 6 bases and 9 bases, with 15 bases remaining between them. CDR1 and CDR2 from the germline V gene are MDHEN and SYDVKM. The CDR3 loop spans 13 amino acids. The CDR3 here is CASRTQSRGEQFF. In DNA form, the CDR3 reads TGTGCCAGCAGGACGCAGAGCCGGGGTGAGCAGTTCTTC. The complete variable domain, with remaining parts taken from reference TRBV28 and TRBJ2-1, reads DVKVTQSSRYLVKRTGEKVFLECVQDMDHENMFWYRQDPGLGLRLIYFSYDVKMKEKGDIPEGYSVSREKKERFSLILESASTNQTSMYLCASRTQSRGEQFFGPGTRLTVL.

At least ten counts were recorded for this clonotype. The rearrangement links TRBV7-9 to TRBJ2-3, with 9 positions matching TRBD2. With 4 bases clipped from V and 5 bases from J, the junction kept 4 bases outside the gene matches. Per the germline V gene, CDR1 is SEHNR and CDR2 is FQNEAQ (reference sequence). The CDR3 is 14 residues long. For the CDR3, the DNA is TGTGCCAGCAGCTACCCACTAGCGGGAGATACGCAGTATTTT. Translated: CASSYPLAGDTQYF.